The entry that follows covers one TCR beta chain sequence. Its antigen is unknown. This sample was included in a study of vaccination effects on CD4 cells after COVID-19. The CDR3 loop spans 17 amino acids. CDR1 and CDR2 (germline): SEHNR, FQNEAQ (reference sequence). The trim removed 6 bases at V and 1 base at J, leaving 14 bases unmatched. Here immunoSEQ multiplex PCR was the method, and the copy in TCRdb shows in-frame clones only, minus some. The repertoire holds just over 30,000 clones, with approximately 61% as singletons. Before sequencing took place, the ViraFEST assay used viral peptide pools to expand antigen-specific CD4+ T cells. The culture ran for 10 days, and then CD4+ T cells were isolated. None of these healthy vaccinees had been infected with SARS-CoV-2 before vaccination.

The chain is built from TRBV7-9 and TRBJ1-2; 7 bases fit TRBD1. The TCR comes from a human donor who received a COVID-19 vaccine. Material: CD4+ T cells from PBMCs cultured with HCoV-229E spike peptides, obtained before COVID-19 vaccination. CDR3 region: CASSSRQGGGFNYGYTF. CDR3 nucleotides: TGTGCCAGCAGTTCGCGACAGGGAGGAGGCTTTAACTATGGCTACACCTTC.